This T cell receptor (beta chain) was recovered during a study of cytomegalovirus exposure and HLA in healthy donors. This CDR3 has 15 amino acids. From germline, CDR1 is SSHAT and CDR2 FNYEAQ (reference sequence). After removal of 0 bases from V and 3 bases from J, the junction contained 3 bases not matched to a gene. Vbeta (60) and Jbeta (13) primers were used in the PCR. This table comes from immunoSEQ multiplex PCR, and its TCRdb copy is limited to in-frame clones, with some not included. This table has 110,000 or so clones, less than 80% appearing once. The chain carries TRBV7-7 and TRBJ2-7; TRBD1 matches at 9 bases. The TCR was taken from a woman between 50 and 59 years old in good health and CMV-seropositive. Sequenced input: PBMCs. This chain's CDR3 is CASSLAVTGGYEQYF. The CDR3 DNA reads TGTGCCAGCAGCTTAGCGGTGACAGGGGGCTACGAGCAGTACTTC.